Listed below are T cell receptor beta chains from one sample, sequenced in a study of T cell repertoires in ileal Crohn's disease. The protocol was immunoSEQ multiplex PCR, while the TCRdb copy is restricted to in-frame clones and leaves out a portion. The repertoire consists of approximately 12,000 clones, with around three quarters occurring once and the leading ten covering about 4.5%. Sequencing was done on a sample of ileal tissue. The receptors stem from an adult with Crohn's disease. CDR3s include the opening cysteine and the closing phenylalanine or tryptophan. The order of the fields is clone size, V gene, J gene, D gene, CDR3 protein, CDR3 DNA. The D gene is left open where the match is weak. A clone size is listed for some rows: how often the clone was seen (once, few, many), or a class if it is expanded.

clone_size: .
v_call: TRBV11-2
j_call: TRBJ2-7
d_call: TRBD1
cdr3_aa: CASSLGTGALDEQYF
cdr3_nt: TGTGCCAGCAGCTTAGGGACAGGCGCCTTGGACGAGCAGTACTTC

clone_size: .
v_call: TRBV7-2
j_call: TRBJ1-3
d_call: .
cdr3_aa: CASSQQGTSSGNTIYF
cdr3_nt: TGTGCCAGCAGCCAACAAGGTACTAGCTCTGGAAACACCATATATTTT

clone_size: .
v_call: TRBV4-1
j_call: TRBJ1-1
d_call: .
cdr3_aa: CASSQRGGLSMNTEAFF
cdr3_nt: TGCGCCAGCAGCCAACGCGGGGGGCTCAGCATGAACACTGAAGCTTTCTTT

clone_size: .
v_call: TRBV7-9
j_call: TRBJ1-2
d_call: .
cdr3_aa: CASSHPVFAERANYGYTF
cdr3_nt: TGTGCCAGCAGCCACCCAGTGTTCGCCGAGAGGGCTAACTATGGCTACACCTTC

clone_size: few
v_call: TRBV14
j_call: TRBJ2-1
d_call: TRBD2
cdr3_aa: CASSLIAGGYNEQFF
cdr3_nt: TGTGCCAGCAGCCTGATAGCGGGGGGATACAATGAGCAGTTCTTC

clone_size: few
v_call: TRBV11-2
j_call: TRBJ1-4
d_call: .
cdr3_aa: CASSLDRGGNEKLFF
cdr3_nt: TGTGCCAGCAGCTTAGACCGGGGTGGCAATGAAAAACTGTTTTTT

clone_size: .
v_call: TRBV5-4
j_call: TRBJ1-1
d_call: TRBD1
cdr3_aa: CASSLESTGGPNTEAFF
cdr3_nt: TGTGCCAGCAGCTTGGAATCGACAGGGGGTCCGAACACTGAAGCTTTCTTT

clone_size: .
v_call: TRBV6-4
j_call: TRBJ2-2
d_call: TRBD2
cdr3_aa: CASSPDGTTAPGELFF
cdr3_nt: TGTGCCAGCAGTCCAGACGGGACTACGGCTCCCGGGGAGCTGTTTTTT

clone_size: .
v_call: TRBV7-8
j_call: TRBJ2-7
d_call: .
cdr3_aa: CASSLAVGGSYEQYF
cdr3_nt: TGTGCCAGCAGCTTAGCGGTAGGGGGCTCCTACGAGCAGTACTTC

clone_size: .
v_call: TRBV5-1
j_call: TRBJ2-5
d_call: .
cdr3_aa: CASSLGSWGLGETQYF
cdr3_nt: TGCGCCAGCAGCTTGGGGTCTTGGGGGCTTGGGGAGACCCAGTACTTC

clone_size: .
v_call: TRBV5-5
j_call: TRBJ2-2
d_call: .
cdr3_aa: CASSSRDELFF
cdr3_nt: TGTGCCAGCAGCTCCCGGGATGAGCTGTTTTTT

clone_size: .
v_call: TRBV27
j_call: TRBJ2-3
d_call: TRBD1
cdr3_aa: CASSPGTGGMDTQYF
cdr3_nt: TGTGCCAGCAGTCCCGGGACAGGGGGTATGGATACGCAGTATTTT

clone_size: .
v_call: TRBV11-3
j_call: TRBJ1-1
d_call: .
cdr3_aa: CASSRYGEGSNTEAFF
cdr3_nt: TGTGCCAGCAGCCGTTACGGGGAGGGCTCCAACACTGAAGCTTTCTTT

clone_size: once
v_call: TRBV7-8
j_call: TRBJ2-3
d_call: .
cdr3_aa: CASSPVVGGHTDTQYF
cdr3_nt: TGTGCCAGCAGCCCCGTCGTGGGGGGGCACACAGATACGCAGTATTTT

clone_size: once
v_call: TRBV7-2
j_call: TRBJ1-3
d_call: .
cdr3_aa: CASSLAAGRSGNTIYF
cdr3_nt: TGTGCCAGCAGCTTAGCGGCAGGCCGCTCTGGAAACACCATATATTTT

clone_size: .
v_call: TRBV11-1
j_call: TRBJ2-5
d_call: .
cdr3_aa: CASSLRQTTQETQYF
cdr3_nt: TGTGCCAGCAGCCTACGACAGACGACTCAAGAGACCCAGTACTTC

clone_size: .
v_call: TRBV7-2
j_call: TRBJ1-2
d_call: .
cdr3_aa: CASSQPRGPGGDGYTF
cdr3_nt: TGTGCCAGCAGCCAACCCCGGGGCCCCGGGGGAGATGGCTACACCTTC

clone_size: .
v_call: TRBV25-1
j_call: TRBJ1-2
d_call: TRBD1
cdr3_aa: CASSERSGGGGCTF
cdr3_nt: TGTGCCAGCAGTGAAAGGTCAGGGGGCGGAGGCTGCACCTTC

clone_size: .
v_call: TRBV5-5
j_call: TRBJ2-7
d_call: TRBD1
cdr3_aa: CASSSSGTGSYEQYF
cdr3_nt: TGTGCCAGCAGCTCTTCCGGGACAGGGTCATACGAGCAGTACTTC

clone_size: .
v_call: TRBV15
j_call: TRBJ2-2
d_call: .
cdr3_aa: CATEGGGGTGELFF
cdr3_nt: TGTGCCACCGAGGGGGGGGGTGGCACCGGGGAGCTGTTTTTT

clone_size: .
v_call: TRBV2
j_call: TRBJ2-2
d_call: TRBD1
cdr3_aa: CASSESGGGTGELFF
cdr3_nt: TGTGCCAGCAGTGAGTCAGGGGGCGGAACCGGGGAGCTGTTTTTT

clone_size: few
v_call: TRBV7-9
j_call: TRBJ1-2
d_call: TRBD1
cdr3_aa: CASSPAGTGGYNTF
cdr3_nt: TGTGCCAGCAGCCCGGCTGGGACAGGGGGCTATAATACCTTC

clone_size: .
v_call: TRBV11-2
j_call: TRBJ2-1
d_call: .
cdr3_aa: CASSLAKGRGKNEQFF
cdr3_nt: TGTGCCAGCAGCTTAGCGAAGGGTCGGGGAAAAAATGAGCAGTTCTTC

clone_size: .
v_call: TRBV30
j_call: TRBJ2-7
d_call: TRBD1
cdr3_aa: CASTGGFSYEQYF
cdr3_nt: TGTGCCAGTACAGGGGGATTCTCCTACGAGCAGTACTTC

clone_size: .
v_call: TRBV4-1
j_call: TRBJ1-6
d_call: TRBD1
cdr3_aa: CASSQGTGVRGSPLHF
cdr3_nt: TGCGCCAGCAGCCAAGGGACAGGGGTTCGTGGTTCACCCCTCCACTTT

clone_size: few
v_call: TRBV7-9
j_call: TRBJ2-5
d_call: .
cdr3_aa: CASSFVQGFQETQYF
cdr3_nt: TGTGCCAGCAGCTTTGTCCAGGGGTTCCAAGAGACCCAGTACTTC

clone_size: .
v_call: TRBV5-1
j_call: TRBJ1-1
d_call: .
cdr3_aa: CASTPGGVNTEAFF
cdr3_nt: TGCGCCAGCACTCCGGGGGGGGTGAACACTGAAGCTTTCTTT

clone_size: .
v_call: TRBV7-9
j_call: TRBJ1-1
d_call: TRBD1
cdr3_aa: CASSLGTGNTEAFF
cdr3_nt: TGTGCCAGCAGCTTGGGGACAGGGAACACTGAAGCTTTCTTT

clone_size: once
v_call: TRBV7-9
j_call: TRBJ1-2
d_call: TRBD1
cdr3_aa: CASIFPTGMNGYTF
cdr3_nt: TGTGCCAGCATCTTTCCGACAGGGATGAATGGCTACACCTTC